This TCR beta chain was captured in a study of Graves' ophthalmopathy and Graves' hyperthyroidism. Points from the study as a whole: Most expanded clonotypes from thyroid (those above 0.001 frequency) were also found in blood. Sensitivity reached roughly 70% and specificity roughly 72% when the model predicted ophthalmopathy progression.

Using RNA transcripts, the TCR beta CDR3 regions were amplified. First-round RT-PCR relied on HTBI primers, and a second-round multiplex PCR came next. TCRdb re-called the multiplex PCR reads through MiXCR, storing one row per CDR3 protein. This table has 52,000 or so distinct CDR3 sequences, around 50% appearing once. The CDR3 spans 16 residues. V lost 6 bases to trimming and J lost 7 bases; unmatched junction nucleotides: 16. Germline-derived CDR1 and CDR2 are DFQATT and SNEGSKA (reference sequence). In its sample, this clonotype was seen a few times. The antigen remains undetermined. The receptor's source is an adult woman with Graves' ophthalmopathy. The sample taken for sequencing was peripheral blood. The chain employs TRBV20-1 and TRBJ2-5; TRBD2 matches at 11 bases. The CDR3 bases are TGCAGTGCGAAACCGGGACTAGCGGCCGGTGTGGGGACCCAGTACTTC. Protein product: CSAKPGLAAGVGTQYF.